Included here is one TCR beta chain sequence, with context. Across 20 to 25 US areas, participants ranged in age from 18 to 89 years. The CDR3 totals 18 residues. The V and J ends lost 0 bases and 3 bases respectively, with 18 bases between them. Looked up from germline, CDR1 is MNHEY and CDR2 is SVGEGT. Generated by immunoSEQ multiplex PCR, the TCRdb table keeps only in-frame clones and is missing some. This table has 200,000 to 300,000 clones, over 80% appearing once. This sample was included in a study of blood T cell repertoires in COVID-19. The TCR originated in a woman aged 25 to 39 with acute COVID-19. The genes are TRBV6-2 or TRBV6-3 and TRBJ1-5; D perhaps matches TRBD1 (5 bases). The sample was PBMCs or T cells enriched from blood (not recorded which). CDR3 protein: CASSYSKMKGIDNQPQHF. As DNA, the CDR3 is TGTGCCAGCAGTTACTCGAAGATGAAGGGGATTGACAATCAGCCCCAGCATTTT.